This TCR beta chain is from a study of T-cell reconstitution after alpha-beta-depleted transplantation in children. With regard to this clonotype: What it recognizes is unknown.

This sample's TCRbeta library carried unique molecular identifier barcodes. TCRdb called the PCR reads again in MiXCR, with one record for every CDR3 protein. This table has a few hundred thousand distinct CDR3 sequences, roughly a quarter appearing once. Study-wide points: Where alpha-beta T cells came from about two months after transplant was reportedly several hundred expanded graft clones. T-cell counts and diversity were attributed mostly to newly produced T cells one year after transplant. After transplant, high TCRbeta diversity at day 60 in some patients arose from surviving recipient T cells and thymic progenitors.

The sequencing used PBMCs, collected before TCRalphabeta/CD19-depleted stem cell transplant. This TCR came from a boy less than two years old with Wiskott-Aldrich syndrome, due to receive a stem cell transplant.

CDR3 region: CSGGGDYGYTF. The CDR3 nucleotides read TGCAGCGGTGGGGGGGACTATGGCTACACCTTC. V and J are TRBV29-1 and TRBJ1-2, with D possibly TRBD1 on 5 matching bases. CDR1 SQVTM and CDR2 ANQGSEA come from the germline V gene. V was clipped by 7 bases and J by 3 bases, with 9 bases between them. The length of the CDR3 is 11 residues.